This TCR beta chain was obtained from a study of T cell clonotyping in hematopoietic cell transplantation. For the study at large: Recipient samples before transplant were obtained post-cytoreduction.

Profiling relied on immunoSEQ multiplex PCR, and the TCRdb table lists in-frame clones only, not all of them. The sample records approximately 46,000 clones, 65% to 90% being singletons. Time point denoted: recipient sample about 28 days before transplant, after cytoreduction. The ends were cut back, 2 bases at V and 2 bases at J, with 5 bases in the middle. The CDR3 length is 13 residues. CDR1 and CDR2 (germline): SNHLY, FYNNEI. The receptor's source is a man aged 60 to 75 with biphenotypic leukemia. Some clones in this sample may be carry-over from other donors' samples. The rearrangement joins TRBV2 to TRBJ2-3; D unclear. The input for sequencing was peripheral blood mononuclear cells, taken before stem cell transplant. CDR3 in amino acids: CASSEPFTDTQYF. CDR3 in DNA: TGTGCCAGCAGTGAACCATTCACAGATACGCAGTATTTT.